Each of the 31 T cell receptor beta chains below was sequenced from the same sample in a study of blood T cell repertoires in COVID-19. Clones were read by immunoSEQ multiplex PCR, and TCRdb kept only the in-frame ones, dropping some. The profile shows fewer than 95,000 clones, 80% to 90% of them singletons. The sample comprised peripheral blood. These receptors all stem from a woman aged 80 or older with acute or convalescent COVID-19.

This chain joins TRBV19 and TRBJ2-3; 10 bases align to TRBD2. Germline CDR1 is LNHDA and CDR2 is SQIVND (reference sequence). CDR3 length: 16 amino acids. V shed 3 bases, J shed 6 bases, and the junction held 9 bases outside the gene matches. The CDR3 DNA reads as TGTGCCAGTAGTATCGGGTCTAGCGGGAGATTGGATACGCAGTATTTT. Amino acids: CASSIGSSGRLDTQYF.

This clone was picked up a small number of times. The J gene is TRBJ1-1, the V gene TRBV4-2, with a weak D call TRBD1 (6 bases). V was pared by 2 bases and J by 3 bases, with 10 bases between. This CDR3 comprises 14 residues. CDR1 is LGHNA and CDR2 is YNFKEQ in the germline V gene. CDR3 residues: CASSQPGQYTEAFF. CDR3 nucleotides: TGTGCCAGCAGCCAACCAGGACAGTACACTGAAGCTTTCTTT.

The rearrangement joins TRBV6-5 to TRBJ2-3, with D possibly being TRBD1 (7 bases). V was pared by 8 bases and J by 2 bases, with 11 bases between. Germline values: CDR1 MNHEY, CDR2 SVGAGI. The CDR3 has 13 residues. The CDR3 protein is CASGGGLTDTQYF. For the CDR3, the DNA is TGTGCCAGCGGAGGGGGCCTCACAGATACGCAGTATTTT.

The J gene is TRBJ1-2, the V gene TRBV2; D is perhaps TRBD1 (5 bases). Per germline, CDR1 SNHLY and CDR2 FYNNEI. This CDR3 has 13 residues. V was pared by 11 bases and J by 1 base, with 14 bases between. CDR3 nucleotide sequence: TGTGCCTCGACAGAAATCGTTAACTATGGCTACACCTTC. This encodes CASTEIVNYGYTF.

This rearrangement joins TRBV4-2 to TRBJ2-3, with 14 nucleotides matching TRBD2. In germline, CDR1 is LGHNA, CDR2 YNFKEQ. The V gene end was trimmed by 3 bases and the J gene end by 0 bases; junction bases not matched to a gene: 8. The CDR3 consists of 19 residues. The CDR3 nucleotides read TGTGCCAGCAGCCAGGTCGGACTAGCGGGAGGAGGTAGCACAGATACGCAGTATTTT. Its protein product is CASSQVGLAGGGSTDTQYF.

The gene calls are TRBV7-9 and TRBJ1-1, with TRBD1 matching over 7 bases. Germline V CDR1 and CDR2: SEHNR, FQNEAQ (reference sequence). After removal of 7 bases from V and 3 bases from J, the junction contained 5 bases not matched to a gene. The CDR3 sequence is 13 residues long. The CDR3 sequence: CASTLGQDTEAFF. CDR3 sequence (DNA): TGTGCCAGCACCCTCGGACAGGACACTGAAGCTTTCTTT.

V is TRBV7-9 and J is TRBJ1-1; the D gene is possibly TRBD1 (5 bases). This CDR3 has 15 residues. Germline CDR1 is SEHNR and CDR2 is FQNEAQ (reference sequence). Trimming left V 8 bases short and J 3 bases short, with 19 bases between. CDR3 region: CASAPRGSGYTEAFF. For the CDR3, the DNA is TGTGCCAGCGCACCTCGGGGGAGCGGGTACACTGAAGCTTTCTTT.

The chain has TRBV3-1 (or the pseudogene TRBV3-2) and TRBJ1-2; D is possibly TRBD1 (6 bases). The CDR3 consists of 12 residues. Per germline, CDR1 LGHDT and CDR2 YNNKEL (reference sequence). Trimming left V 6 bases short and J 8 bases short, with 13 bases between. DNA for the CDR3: TGTGCCAGCAGTCACAGGGTAGGAGGCTACACCTTC. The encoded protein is CASSHRVGGYTF.

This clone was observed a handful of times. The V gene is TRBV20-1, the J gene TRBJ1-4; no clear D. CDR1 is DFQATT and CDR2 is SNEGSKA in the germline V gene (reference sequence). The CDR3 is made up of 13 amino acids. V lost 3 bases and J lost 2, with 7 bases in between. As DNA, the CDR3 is TGCAGTGCTAGTGCGGTTACTAATGAAAAACTGTTTTTT. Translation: CSASAVTNEKLFF.

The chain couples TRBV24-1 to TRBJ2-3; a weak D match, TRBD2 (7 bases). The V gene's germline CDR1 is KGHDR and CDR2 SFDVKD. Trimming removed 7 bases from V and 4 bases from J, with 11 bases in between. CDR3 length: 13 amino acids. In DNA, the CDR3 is TGTGCCACCAGAGGGGGGGGTGCAGATACGCAGTATTTT. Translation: CATRGGGADTQYF.

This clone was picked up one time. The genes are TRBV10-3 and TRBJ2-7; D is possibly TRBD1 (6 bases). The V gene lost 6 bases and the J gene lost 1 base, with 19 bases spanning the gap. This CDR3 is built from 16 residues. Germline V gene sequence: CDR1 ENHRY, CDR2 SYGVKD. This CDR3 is CAISSERGQGSYEQYF. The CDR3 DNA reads TGTGCCATCAGCTCGGAGAGAGGCCAGGGGTCCTACGAGCAGTACTTC.

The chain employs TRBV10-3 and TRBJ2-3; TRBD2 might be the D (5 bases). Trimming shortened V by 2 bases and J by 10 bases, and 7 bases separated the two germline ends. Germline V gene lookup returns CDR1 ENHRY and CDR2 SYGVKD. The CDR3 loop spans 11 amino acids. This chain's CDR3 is CAISEMRAQYF. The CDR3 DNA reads TGTGCCATCAGTGAGATGAGGGCGCAGTATTTT.

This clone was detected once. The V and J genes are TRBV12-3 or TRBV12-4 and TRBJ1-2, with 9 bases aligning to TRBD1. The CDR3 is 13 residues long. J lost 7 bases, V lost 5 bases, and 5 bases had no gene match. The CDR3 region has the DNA TGTGCCAGCAGTCCAGGGACAGGGACTGGCTACACCTTC. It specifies CASSPGTGTGYTF.

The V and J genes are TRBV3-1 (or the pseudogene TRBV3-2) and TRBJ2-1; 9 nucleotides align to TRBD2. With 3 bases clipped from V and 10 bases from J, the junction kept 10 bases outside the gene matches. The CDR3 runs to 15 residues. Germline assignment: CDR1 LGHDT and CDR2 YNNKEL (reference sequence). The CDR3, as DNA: TGTGCCAGCAGCCATCGGCGGGAGGGCCATGACGAGCAGTTCTTC. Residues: CASSHRREGHDEQFF.

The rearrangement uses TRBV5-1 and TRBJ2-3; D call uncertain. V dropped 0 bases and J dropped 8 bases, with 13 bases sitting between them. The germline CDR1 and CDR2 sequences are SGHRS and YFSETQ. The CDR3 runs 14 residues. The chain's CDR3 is CASSLDEGETTQYF. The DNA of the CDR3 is TGCGCCAGCAGCTTGGATGAAGGAGAGACTACGCAGTATTTT.

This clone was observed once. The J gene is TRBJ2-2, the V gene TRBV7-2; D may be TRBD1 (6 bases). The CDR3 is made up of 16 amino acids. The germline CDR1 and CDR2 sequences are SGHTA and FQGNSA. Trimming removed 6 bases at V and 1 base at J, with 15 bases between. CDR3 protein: CASRPPKQGNTGELFF. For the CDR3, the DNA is TGTGCCAGCAGGCCCCCCAAACAGGGGAACACCGGGGAGCTGTTTTTT.

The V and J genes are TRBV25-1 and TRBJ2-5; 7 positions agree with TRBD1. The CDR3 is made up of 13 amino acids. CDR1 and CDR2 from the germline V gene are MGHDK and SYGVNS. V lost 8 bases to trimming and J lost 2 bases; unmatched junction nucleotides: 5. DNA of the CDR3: TGTGCCAGCGCTGGGACAGAGCAAGAGACCCAGTACTTC. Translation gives CASAGTEQETQYF.

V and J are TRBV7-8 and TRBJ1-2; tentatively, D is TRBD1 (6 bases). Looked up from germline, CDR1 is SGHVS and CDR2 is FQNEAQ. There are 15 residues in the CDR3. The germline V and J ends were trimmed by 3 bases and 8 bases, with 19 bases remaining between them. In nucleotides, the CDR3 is TGTGCCAGCAGCTTCGACGGGACACCGGGTTTAGGCTACACCTTC. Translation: CASSFDGTPGLGYTF.

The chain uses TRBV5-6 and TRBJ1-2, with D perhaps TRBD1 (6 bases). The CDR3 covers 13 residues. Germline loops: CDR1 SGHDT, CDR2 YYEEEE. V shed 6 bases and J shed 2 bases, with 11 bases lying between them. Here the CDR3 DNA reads TGTGCCAGCACCCCTGGGGGCAACTATGGCTACACCTTC. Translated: CASTPGGNYGYTF. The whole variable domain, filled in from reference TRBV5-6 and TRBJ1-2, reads DAGVTQSPTHLIKTRGQQVTLRCSPKSGHDTVSWYQQALGQGPQFIFQYYEEEERQRGNFPDRFSGHQFPNYSSELNVNALLLGDSALYLCASTPGGNYGYTFGSGTRLTVV.

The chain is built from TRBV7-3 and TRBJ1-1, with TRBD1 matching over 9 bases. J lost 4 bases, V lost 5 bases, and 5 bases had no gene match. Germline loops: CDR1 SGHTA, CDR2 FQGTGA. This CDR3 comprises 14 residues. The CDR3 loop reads CASSRDRVGTEAFF. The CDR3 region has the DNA TGTGCCAGCAGCCGGGACAGGGTAGGCACTGAAGCTTTCTTT.

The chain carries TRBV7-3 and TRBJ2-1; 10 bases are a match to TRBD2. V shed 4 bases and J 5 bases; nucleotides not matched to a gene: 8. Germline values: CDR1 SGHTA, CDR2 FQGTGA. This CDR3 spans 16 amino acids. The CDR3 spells CASSSTRAGGDNEQFF. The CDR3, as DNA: TGTGCCAGCAGCTCAACTCGAGCGGGAGGGGACAATGAGCAGTTCTTC.

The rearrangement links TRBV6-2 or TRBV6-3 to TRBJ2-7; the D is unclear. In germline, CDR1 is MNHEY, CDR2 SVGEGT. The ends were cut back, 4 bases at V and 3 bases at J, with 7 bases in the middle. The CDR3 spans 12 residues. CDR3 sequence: CASSFARYEQYF. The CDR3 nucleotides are TGTGCCAGCAGTTTTGCGCGCTACGAGCAGTACTTC.

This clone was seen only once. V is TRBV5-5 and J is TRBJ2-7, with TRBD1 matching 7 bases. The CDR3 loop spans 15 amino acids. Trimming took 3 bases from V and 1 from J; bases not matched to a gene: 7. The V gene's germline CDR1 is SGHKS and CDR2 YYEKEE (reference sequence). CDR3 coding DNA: TGTGCCAGCAGCTCCCGGGACAGCAAGTCCTACGAGCAGTACTTC. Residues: CASSSRDSKSYEQYF.

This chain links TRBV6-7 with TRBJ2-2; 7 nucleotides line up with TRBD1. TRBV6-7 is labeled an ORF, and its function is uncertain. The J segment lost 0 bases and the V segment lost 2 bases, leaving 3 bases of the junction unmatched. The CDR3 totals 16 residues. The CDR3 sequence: CASSYPGQANTGELFF. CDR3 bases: TGTGCCAGCAGTTACCCTGGACAGGCGAACACCGGGGAGCTGTTTTTT.

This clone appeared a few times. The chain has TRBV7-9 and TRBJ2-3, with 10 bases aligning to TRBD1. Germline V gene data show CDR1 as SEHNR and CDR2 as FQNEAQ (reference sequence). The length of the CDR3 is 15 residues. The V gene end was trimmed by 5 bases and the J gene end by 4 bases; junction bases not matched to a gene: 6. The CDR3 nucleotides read TGTGCCAGCAGCCCTCGGGACAGGGGACCAGATACGCAGTATTTT. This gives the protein CASSPRDRGPDTQYF.

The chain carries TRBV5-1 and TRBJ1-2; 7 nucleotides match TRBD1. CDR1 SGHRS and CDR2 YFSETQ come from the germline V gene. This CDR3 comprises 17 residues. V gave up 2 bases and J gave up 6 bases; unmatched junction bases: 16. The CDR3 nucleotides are TGCGCCAGCAGCTTCCTTTTTGGGGACAGCGAGTGGGATGGCTACACCTTC. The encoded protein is CASSFLFGDSEWDGYTF.

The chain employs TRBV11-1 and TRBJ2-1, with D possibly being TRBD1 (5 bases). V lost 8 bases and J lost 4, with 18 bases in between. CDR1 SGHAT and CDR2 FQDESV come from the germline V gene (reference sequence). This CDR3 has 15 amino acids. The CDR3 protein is CASGVEAGSYNEQFF. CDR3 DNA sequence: TGTGCCAGCGGGGTAGAGGCAGGGTCTTACAATGAGCAGTTCTTC.

The chain's CDR3 is CASSSRAETYEQYF. As DNA, the CDR3 is TGTGCCAGCAGTTCCAGGGCCGAGACCTACGAGCAGTACTTC. This chain connects TRBV27 to TRBJ2-7, with D possibly matching TRBD1 (5 bases). V was trimmed by 4 bases and J by 2 bases, leaving 12 bases between them. Germline V gene lookup returns CDR1 MNHEY and CDR2 SMNVEV (reference sequence). The length of the CDR3 is 14 residues.

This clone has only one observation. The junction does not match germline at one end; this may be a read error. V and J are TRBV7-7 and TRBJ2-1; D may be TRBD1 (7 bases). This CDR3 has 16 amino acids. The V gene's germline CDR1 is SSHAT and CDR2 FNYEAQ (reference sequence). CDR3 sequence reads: CASSLRGASRGDEQFF. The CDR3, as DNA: TGTGCTAGCAGCTTGCGGGGAGCAAGCAGGGGGGATGAGCAGTTCTTC.

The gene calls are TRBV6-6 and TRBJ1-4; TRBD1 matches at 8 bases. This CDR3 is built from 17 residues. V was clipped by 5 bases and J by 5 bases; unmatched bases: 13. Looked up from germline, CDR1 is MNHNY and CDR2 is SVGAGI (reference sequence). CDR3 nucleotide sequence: TGTGCCAGCAGTCTCGAAGGGACAGGAGCCGGAAATGAAAAACTGTTTTTT. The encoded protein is CASSLEGTGAGNEKLFF.

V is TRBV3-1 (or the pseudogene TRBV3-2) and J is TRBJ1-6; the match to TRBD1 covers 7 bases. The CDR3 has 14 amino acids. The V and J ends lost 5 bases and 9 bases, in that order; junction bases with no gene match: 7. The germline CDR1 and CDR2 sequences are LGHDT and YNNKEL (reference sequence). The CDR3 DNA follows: TGTGCCAGCAGCAACGGGGACAGCGGTTCACCCCTCCACTTT. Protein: CASSNGDSGSPLHF.